What follows are 25 T cell receptor beta chains derived from one specimen sequenced in a study of blood T cell repertoires in COVID-19. Data came from immunoSEQ multiplex PCR; TCRdb stores just in-frame clones and leaves some out. The sample consists of fewer than 40,000 clones, roughly 78% of them appearing once. Input material: peripheral blood. The receptors were sampled from a man aged 65 to 79 with acute or convalescent COVID-19.

As to this clone: Compared with germline, one end of the junction differs, possibly owing to a read error. The V gene is TRBV12-3 or TRBV12-4, the J gene TRBJ1-2; maybe TRBD1 (6 bases). The CDR3 consists of 13 residues. The CDR3: CARSLGGGHGYTF. CDR3 bases: TGTGCCCGCAGTTTGGGGGGGGGACACGGCTACACCTTC.

The chain has TRBV6-5 and TRBJ1-1; D is undetermined. Trimming shortened V by 10 bases and J by 11 bases, and 14 bases separated the two germline ends. CDR3 size: 10 residues. Germline V gene lookup returns CDR1 MNHEY and CDR2 SVGAGI. DNA for the CDR3: TGTGCCATCCGAGACACTAGGGCTTTCTTT. It encodes CAIRDTRAFF.

This chain joins TRBV5-1 and TRBJ2-5, with 8 nucleotides matching TRBD1. The CDR3 length is 14 residues. Germline assignment: CDR1 SGHRS and CDR2 YFSETQ. V was pared by 4 bases and J by 1 base, with 3 bases of the junction left unmatched. The CDR3 DNA reads as TGCGCCAGCAGCACTGGGACAGGCCAAGAGACCCAGTACTTC. This sequence encodes CASSTGTGQETQYF.

This clone was observed a few times. The V and J genes are TRBV3-1 (or the pseudogene TRBV3-2) and TRBJ2-3; D gene uncertain. Germline CDR1 reads LGHDT; CDR2 reads YNNKEL (reference sequence). This CDR3 has 15 residues. V shed 4 bases and J shed 1 base, with 12 bases lying between them. CDR3 bases: TGTGCCAGCAGCCCAGAAGAGGTGGGCACAGATACGCAGTATTTT. The encoded protein is CASSPEEVGTDTQYF.

The chain combines TRBV12-5 with TRBJ2-2, with D unresolved. Trimming took off 1 base at V and 5 bases at J, with 5 bases between the two ends. Per germline, CDR1 LGHNT and CDR2 FRNRAP. The length of the CDR3 is 13 residues. The CDR3 loop is CASGLALTGELFF. CDR3 bases: TGTGCTAGTGGTTTGGCCTTAACCGGGGAGCTGTTTTTT.

This chain links TRBV18 with TRBJ2-3; D unclear. V lost 8 bases and J 5 bases, leaving 14 bases between the germline ends. The CDR3 totals 13 residues. The germline V gene has CDR1 KGHSH and CDR2 LQKENI. The CDR3 here is CASASTSGDTQYF. CDR3 coding DNA: TGTGCCAGCGCCTCCACCAGTGGAGATACGCAGTATTTT.

This sequence joins TRBV6-5 and TRBJ1-6, with D unclear. CDR1 MNHEY and CDR2 SVGAGI come from the germline V gene. The V and J ends lost 2 bases and 7 bases respectively, with 6 bases between them. The CDR3 is 13 residues long. Here the CDR3 DNA reads TGTGCCAGCAGTTACCGCAGAAATTCACCCCTCCACTTT. It yields the protein CASSYRRNSPLHF.

The chain is built from TRBV5-4 and TRBJ2-1; a possible D gene is TRBD2 (6 bases). With 3 bases removed from V and 7 bases from J, the gap between germline ends came to 14 bases. CDR1 SGHNT and CDR2 YYREEE come from the germline V gene (reference sequence). CDR3 length: 14 residues. The CDR3 DNA is TGTGCCAGCAGCTCAGGAGGGACGGGGAATGAGCAGTTCTTC. This translates into CASSSGGTGNEQFF.

The J gene is TRBJ1-1, the V gene TRBV2; D not certain. The V gene lost 6 bases and the J gene lost 5 bases, with 19 bases spanning the gap. The CDR3 runs 15 residues. From germline, CDR1 is SNHLY and CDR2 FYNNEI. The CDR3 loop is CASRPIPGGGTEAFF. For the CDR3, the DNA is TGTGCCAGCAGACCTATCCCAGGTGGTGGAACTGAAGCTTTCTTT.

The chain has TRBV25-1 and TRBJ2-2; TRBD2 aligns across 12 bases. V trimming: 2 bases; J trimming: 7 bases; junction bases outside the gene matches: 8. The germline V gene encodes CDR1 MGHDK and CDR2 SYGVNS. The CDR3 runs to 17 residues. Here the CDR3 DNA reads TGTGCCAGCAGTGAACCTAGCGGGAGGGGTAATAGCGGGGAGCTGTTTTTT. The encoded protein is CASSEPSGRGNSGELFF.

This sequence joins TRBV28 and TRBJ1-2; unclear D gene. The germline V gene has CDR1 MDHEN and CDR2 SYDVKM. With 5 bases removed from V and 4 bases from J, the gap between germline ends came to 8 bases. The CDR3 has 12 residues. This CDR3 reads CASSPQIYGYTF. The CDR3 DNA follows: TGTGCCAGCAGTCCACAAATCTATGGCTACACCTTC.

To note about this clone: Other DNA sequences in the sample encode the same CDR3. The chain carries TRBV9 and TRBJ2-7; unclear D gene. Germline assignment: CDR1 SGDLS and CDR2 YYNGEE. The V end was cut by 0 bases, the J end by 2 bases, with 9 bases between. CDR3 length equals 14 residues. The CDR3 bases are TGTGCCAGCAGCGTAGTTGGCAGTACCTACGAGCAGTACTTC. This gives the protein CASSVVGSTYEQYF.

In this sample, this clone turned up once. This rearrangement joins TRBV6-6 to TRBJ1-1, with unresolved D. The germline V gene encodes CDR1 MNHNY and CDR2 SVGAGI (reference sequence). This CDR3 contains 15 residues. Deletions cut 6 bases from V and 0 bases from J, with 14 bases between. The CDR3 nucleotides read TGTGCCAGCAGGCCCGGACTGGGAATGAACACTGAAGCTTTCTTT. The encoded protein is CASRPGLGMNTEAFF.

The V and J genes are TRBV5-1 and TRBJ2-5; a possible D gene is TRBD1 (5 bases). V lost 4 bases, J lost 1 base, and 14 bases lay in between. The CDR3 length is 15 residues. Germline loops: CDR1 SGHRS, CDR2 YFSETQ. The chain's CDR3 is CASSKYRGVQETQYF. CDR3 DNA sequence: TGCGCCAGCAGCAAGTATAGGGGCGTCCAAGAGACCCAGTACTTC.

The V and J genes are TRBV6-4 and TRBJ2-1, with TRBD1 identical over 8 bases. The V gene end was trimmed by 8 bases and the J gene end by 1 base; junction bases not matched to a gene: 7. There are 15 residues in the CDR3. Germline V CDR1 and CDR2: MRHNA, SNTAGT. CDR3 protein: CASSGQAGSYNEQFF. The DNA for the CDR3 is TGTGCCAGCTCGGGACAGGCGGGTTCCTACAATGAGCAGTTCTTC.

This chain connects TRBV12-3 or TRBV12-4 to TRBJ2-7; TRBD1 matches 9 bases. The CDR3 consists of 11 residues. The V and J ends lost 8 bases and 8 bases, in that order; junction bases with no gene match: 4. The CDR3 loop is CASGTGTQQYF. The CDR3 nucleotides read TGTGCCAGCGGGACAGGGACACAGCAGTACTTC.

This clone has just a few counts. The rearrangement joins TRBV10-3 to TRBJ1-6; a weak D match, TRBD1 (6 bases). Trimming took 6 bases from V and 7 from J, leaving 7 bases between them. Per germline, CDR1 ENHRY and CDR2 SYGVKD. CDR3 length equals 12 residues. CDR3 coding DNA: TGTGCCATCAGGACAGGAAATTCACCCCTCCACTTT. It codes for CAIRTGNSPLHF.

The V gene is TRBV3-1 (or the pseudogene TRBV3-2), the J gene TRBJ2-7; D possibly corresponds to TRBD2 (5 bases). The CDR3 length is 15 residues. V was trimmed by 4 bases and J by 1 base, leaving 14 bases between them. CDR1 is LGHDT, CDR2 YNNKEL, per germline (reference sequence). The CDR3 DNA reads as TGTGCCAGCAGCCCTACCCGTGAGGGATCCTACGAGCAGTACTTC. Translated, it gives CASSPTREGSYEQYF.

V usage is TRBV6-6 and J usage is TRBJ2-2; 9 bases match TRBD2. J lost 7 bases, V lost 5 bases, and 8 bases had no gene match. Germline CDR1 is MNHNY and CDR2 is SVGAGI (reference sequence). CDR3 size: 15 residues. CDR3 protein: CASSLAGRVGGELFF. CDR3 nucleotides: TGTGCCAGCAGTCTAGCGGGAAGGGTTGGCGGGGAGCTGTTTTTT.

The CDR3 spells CASSLTAANEKLFF. In nucleotides, the CDR3 is TGTGCCAGCAGCTTGACCGCGGCCAATGAAAAACTGTTTTTT. This rearrangement joins TRBV7-2 to TRBJ1-4; D gene uncertain. CDR1 is SGHTA, CDR2 FQGNSA, per germline. V was trimmed by 3 bases and J by 5 bases, leaving 10 bases between them. CDR3 length: 14 residues.

V usage is TRBV10-3 and J usage is TRBJ2-1, with D maybe TRBD1 (6 bases). CDR3 size: 15 residues. The V end lost 4 bases, the J end lost 2 bases, and 12 bases lay between the germline ends. From germline, CDR1 is ENHRY and CDR2 SYGVKD. The CDR3 is CAISVGDMAYNEQFF. In DNA, the CDR3 is TGTGCCATCAGTGTGGGGGACATGGCCTACAATGAGCAGTTCTTC.

The chain couples TRBV23-1 to TRBJ1-4; 9 bases are shared with TRBD1. TRBV23-1 is labeled an ORF, and its function is uncertain. The CDR3 consists of 13 residues. The junction had 5 bases not matched to a gene; V was cut back by 0 bases and J by 15 bases. The CDR3 DNA is TGCGCCAGCAGTCAATCCACAGGGGGCGGATTGTTTTTT. Translating it yields CASSQSTGGGLFF.

The chain combines TRBV18 with TRBJ1-6, with no clear D. The CDR3 runs to 15 residues. V dropped 4 bases and J dropped 3 bases, with 10 bases sitting between them. Germline V CDR1 and CDR2: KGHSH, LQKENI. The CDR3 DNA reads TGTGCCAGCTCACGGGAGGCAGACTATAATTCACCCCTCCACTTT. The encoded protein is CASSREADYNSPLHF.

This chain uses TRBV18 with TRBJ2-1, with 11 bases lining up with TRBD2. CDR1 and CDR2 (germline): KGHSH, LQKENI. This CDR3 contains 15 residues. V lost 1 base and J lost 5; bases outside the gene matches: 1. The CDR3 protein is CASSPQTSGDNEQFF. The CDR3, as DNA: TGTGCCAGCTCACCACAGACTAGCGGGGACAATGAGCAGTTCTTC.

V usage is TRBV15 and J usage is TRBJ1-5, with 7 bases identical to TRBD1. Per germline, CDR1 LNHNV and CDR2 YYDKDF (reference sequence). V trimming: 1 base; J trimming: 0 bases; junction bases outside the gene matches: 9. The CDR3 is 18 residues long. The CDR3 DNA is TGTGCCACCAGCAGAGCCGGGACAGCTCAATTTAGCAATCAGCCCCAGCATTTT. Translated: CATSRAGTAQFSNQPQHF.